This record covers a single T cell receptor (beta chain). The antigen remains undetermined. The junction does not match germline at one end; this may be a read error. Other nucleotide sequences in the sample specify the same CDR3. Germline CDR1 is LNHNV and CDR2 is YYDKDF (reference sequence). This CDR3 is built from 13 residues. These data come from a study of T cell responses to AZD1222 COVID-19 vaccine. Study conclusions and caveats: Rises in breadth and depth of Spike-specific TCRs came after two AZD1222 doses. Mapped onto spike, vaccine-associated CD4 TCRs spanned it and were dominant at 160-218 and 743-854.

Measured with immunoSEQ multiplex PCR; TCRdb has only the in-frame clones, and not every one. Altogether fewer than 95,000 clones are present, roughly 90% being singletons, with the ten largest covering about 6.1%. The sequencing used peripheral blood, collected 28 days after the second AZD1222 dose. This clonotype was sampled from an adult who received the AZD1222 COVID-19 vaccine. This rearrangement joins TRBV15 to TRBJ1-5; D is unclear. For the CDR3, the DNA is TGTGCCACTAGCATAGGACTATATCAGCCCCAGCATTTT. Its protein product is CATSIGLYQPQHF. Looking up the rest from reference TRBV15 and TRBJ1-5 gives the full variable domain: DAMVIQNPRYQVTQFGKPVTLSCSQTLNHNVMYWYQQKSSQAPKLLFHYYDKDFNNEADTPDNFQSRRPNTSFCFLDIRSPGLGDTAMYLCATSIGLYQPQHFGDGTRLSIL.